This T cell receptor beta chain appears in the sequencing data of a study of blood T cell repertoires in COVID-19. The CDR3 has 12 residues. As handled by the study authors: Cell counts per sample came from amplifying reference gene primers. Measured with immunoSEQ multiplex PCR; TCRdb has only the in-frame clones, and not every one. V and J calls and clone size are given by that table; D and trimming were obtained from the DNA. In the table there are fewer than 90,000 clones, 80% to 90% of which are singletons. Sequenced material: peripheral blood. V usage is TRBV5-3 and J usage is TRBJ1-4, with D possibly TRBD1 on 6 matching bases. TRBV5-3 is given ORF status, its function remaining uncertain. The TCR originated in a man aged 30 to 45 with acute or convalescent COVID-19. Here the CDR3 reads CTAGGPREKLFF. In DNA form, the CDR3 reads TGTACCGCGGGGGGGCCTAGGGAAAAACTGTTTTTT.